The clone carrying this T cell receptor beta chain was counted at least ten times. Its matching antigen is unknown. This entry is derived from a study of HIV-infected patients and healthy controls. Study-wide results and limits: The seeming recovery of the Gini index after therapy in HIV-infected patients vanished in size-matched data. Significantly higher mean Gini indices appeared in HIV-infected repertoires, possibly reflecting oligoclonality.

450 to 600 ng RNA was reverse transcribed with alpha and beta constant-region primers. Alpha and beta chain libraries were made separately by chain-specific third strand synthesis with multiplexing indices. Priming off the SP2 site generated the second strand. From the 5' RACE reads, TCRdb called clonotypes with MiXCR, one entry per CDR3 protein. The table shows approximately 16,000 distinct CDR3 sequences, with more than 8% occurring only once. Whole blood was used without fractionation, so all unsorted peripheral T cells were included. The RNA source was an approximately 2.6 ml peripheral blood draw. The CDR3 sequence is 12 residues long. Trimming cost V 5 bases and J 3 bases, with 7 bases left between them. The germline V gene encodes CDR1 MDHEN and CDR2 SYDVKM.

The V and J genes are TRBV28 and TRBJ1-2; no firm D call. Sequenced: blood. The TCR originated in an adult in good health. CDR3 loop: CASSLRHYGYTF. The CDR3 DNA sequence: TGTGCCAGCAGTCTTAGACACTATGGCTACACCTTC.